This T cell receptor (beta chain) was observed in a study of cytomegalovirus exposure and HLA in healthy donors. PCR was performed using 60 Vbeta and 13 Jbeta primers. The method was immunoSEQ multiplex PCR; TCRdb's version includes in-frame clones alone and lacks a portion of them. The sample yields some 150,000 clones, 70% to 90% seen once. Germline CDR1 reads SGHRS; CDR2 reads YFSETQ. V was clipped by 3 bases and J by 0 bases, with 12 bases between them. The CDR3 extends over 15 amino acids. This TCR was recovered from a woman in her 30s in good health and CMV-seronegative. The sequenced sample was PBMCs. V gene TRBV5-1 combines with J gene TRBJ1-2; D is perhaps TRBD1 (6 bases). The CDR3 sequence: CASSSGGGPNYGYTF. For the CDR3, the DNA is TGCGCCAGCAGCTCGGGGGGGGGCCCTAACTATGGCTACACCTTC.